Listed below are T cell receptor beta chains from one sample, sequenced in a study of response to subunit inactivated influenza vaccine. Each CDR3 protein is one row after TCRdb ran MiXCR on the RT-PCR reads. Of approximately 530,000 distinct CDR3 sequences in the sample, 13% were seen once. Sample: PBMCs from blood, taken around seven weeks after vaccination. These receptors were obtained from a man aged 50 or older who received an inactivated influenza vaccine. The CDR3 runs from the conserved cysteine through the conserved F or W. D genes are given only for firm matches. Clone sizes are given selectively: once, few, many, or a class where the clone is expanded.

d_gene,abundance,j_gene,v_gene,CDR3aa,CDR3nt
TRBD2,few,TRBJ2-2,TRBV5-1,CASSGSGLAGDFGELFF,TGCGCCAGCAGCGGATCGGGACTAGCGGGAGATTTCGGGGAGCTGTTTTTT
TRBD2,few,TRBJ2-7,TRBV20-1,CSARRLGGANYEQYF,TGCAGTGCTAGAAGGCTCGGGGGGGCCAACTACGAGCAGTACTTC
.,once,TRBJ2-3,TRBV5-1,CPSSLAGQSTDTQYF,TGCCCCAGCAGCCTCGCAGGCCAAAGCACAGATACGCAGTATTTT
.,few,TRBJ2-3,TRBV3-1,CASSLLAGRNTDTQYF,TGTGCCAGCAGCCTTTTGGCGGGACGGAACACAGATACGCAGTATTTT
TRBD2,many,TRBJ2-3,TRBV10-3,CAISGIAGVSDTQYF,TGTGCCATCAGTGGCATAGCGGGGGTGTCTGATACGCAGTATTTT
.,.,TRBJ2-5,TRBV5-1,CASRGTWAVETQYF,TGCGCCAGCAGGGGGACGTGGGCGGTAGAGACCCAGTACTTC
TRBD2,few,TRBJ2-2,TRBV5-1,CASSLAASGNTGELFF,TGCGCCAGCAGCTTGGCAGCTAGCGGAAACACCGGGGAGCTGTTTTTT
.,.,TRBJ1-4,TRBV6-1,CASSRDRFSSNEKLFF,TGTGCCAGCAGTCGCGACAGGTTTTCATCTAATGAAAAACTGTTTTTT
TRBD1,.,TRBJ1-1,TRBV6-1,CASSRPTGGLNTEAFF,TGTGCCAGCAGCCGCCCGACAGGGGGGCTGAACACTGAAGCTTTCTTT
.,.,TRBJ1-5,TRBV7-2,CASSRLGQTNQPQHF,TGTGCCAGCAGCCGTCTAGGACAGACGAATCAGCCCCAGCATTTT
.,few,TRBJ2-3,TRBV28,CASRAESSRRDTQYF,TGTGCCAGCAGGGCAGAAAGTTCTCGTCGAGATACGCAGTATTTT
.,.,TRBJ2-5,TRBV29-1,CSVGPSPETQYF,TGCAGCGTCGGGCCCTCCCCAGAGACCCAGTACTTC
.,few,TRBJ1-5,TRBV7-2,CASSFRTGPNQPQHF,TGTGCCAGCAGCTTTAGAACAGGGCCTAATCAGCCCCAGCATTTT
.,many,TRBJ1-6,TRBV12-3/TRBV12-4,CASSVRQNSPLHF,TGTGCCAGCAGTGTAAGACAGAATTCACCCCTCCACTTT
.,.,TRBJ2-3,TRBV29-1,CSVEFSFTDTQYF,TGCAGCGTTGAGTTCTCATTCACAGATACGCAGTATTTT
TRBD2,many,TRBJ2-3,TRBV20-1,CSASSLRREVLTDTQYF,TGCAGTGCTAGCTCTCTCAGGCGGGAGGTTTTGACAGATACGCAGTATTTT
.,.,TRBJ1-4,TRBV20-1,CSARVDLDSNEKLFF,TGCAGTGCTAGAGTCGACCTGGATTCGAATGAAAAACTGTTTTTT
.,.,TRBJ2-6,TRBV4-3,CASSQAGWANVLTF,TGCGCCAGCAGCCAAGCCGGCTGGGCCAACGTCCTGACTTTC
.,many,TRBJ2-3,TRBV7-8,CASSLSESTSTDTQYF,TGTGCCAGCAGCTTAAGCGAGTCTACTAGCACAGATACGCAGTATTTT
.,few,TRBJ1-2,TRBV20-1,CSARDGGGYGYTF,TGCAGTGCTAGAGACGGGGGGGGTTATGGCTACACCTTC
.,.,TRBJ1-1,TRBV7-9,CASSWMEEAFF,TGTGCCAGCAGCTGGATGGAGGAAGCTTTCTTT
.,many,TRBJ1-5,TRBV12-3/TRBV12-4,CASSRGRYQPQHF,TGTGCCAGCAGCCGGGGCAGATATCAGCCCCAGCATTTT
TRBD2,few,TRBJ2-5,TRBV7-9,CASSLSSGTQGETQYF,TGTGCCAGCAGCTTGTCTAGCGGGACCCAAGGGGAGACCCAGTACTTC
TRBD1,.,TRBJ2-7,TRBV3-1,CASSHAGTGRSYEQYF,TGTGCCAGCAGCCACGCCGGGACAGGGAGATCCTACGAGCAGTACTTC
.,.,TRBJ1-1,TRBV11-2,CASSLGGIRGTEAFF,TGTGCCAGCAGCTTAGGGGGGATTAGGGGGACTGAAGCTTTCTTT
.,.,TRBJ2-7,TRBV4-3,CASSQGGNSEQYF,TGCGCCAGCAGCCAAGGAGGGAATTCCGAGCAGTACTTC
TRBD2,.,TRBJ2-2,TRBV6-1,CASRRLAANTGELFF,TGTGCCAGCAGGAGACTAGCGGCGAACACCGGGGAGCTGTTTTTT
TRBD2,few,TRBJ2-3,TRBV5-1,CASSLSWTSGSWDTQYF,TGCGCCAGCAGCTTGTCCTGGACTAGCGGGAGCTGGGATACGCAGTATTTT
TRBD1,many,TRBJ2-3,TRBV12-3/TRBV12-4,CASSPTGGTDTQYF,TGTGCCAGCAGCCCGACAGGGGGCACAGATACGCAGTATTTT
TRBD1,few,TRBJ1-2,TRBV27,CASSSRQGYARYTF,TGTGCCAGCAGTTCCCGACAGGGGTATGCGCGCTACACCTTC
.,.,TRBJ2-5,TRBV7-9,CASSLVGGGGQETQYF,TGTGCCAGCAGCTTAGTTGGAGGTGGCGGCCAAGAGACCCAGTACTTC
TRBD2,many,TRBJ2-5,TRBV10-3,CAIGGGGDISYQETQYF,TGTGCCATCGGCGGGGGGGGGGACATCTCGTACCAAGAGACCCAGTACTTC
.,.,TRBJ2-7,TRBV3-1,CASSHRGAVFYEQYF,TGTGCCAGCAGCCATCGGGGGGCGGTTTTCTACGAGCAGTACTTC
.,.,TRBJ2-2,TRBV4-3,CASSQDGGYPGELFF,TGCGCCAGCAGCCAAGATGGGGGCTACCCCGGGGAGCTGTTTTTT
.,many,TRBJ2-5,TRBV5-1,CASSASAETQYF,TGCGCCAGCAGTGCTAGCGCGGAGACCCAGTACTTC
.,few,TRBJ2-2,TRBV7-8,CASSMDGSNTGELFF,TGTGCCAGCAGCATGGACGGATCGAACACCGGGGAGCTGTTTTTT
TRBD2,.,TRBJ2-3,TRBV12-3/TRBV12-4,CASSRALAGAADTQYF,TGTGCCAGCAGTCGCGCACTAGCGGGAGCGGCAGATACGCAGTATTTT
TRBD2,.,TRBJ2-7,TRBV5-1,CASSQSSGGYEQYF,TGCGCCAGCAGCCAAAGCAGCGGGGGCTACGAGCAGTACTTC
.,few,TRBJ2-7,TRBV7-8,CASRIDGGRDASYEQYF,TGTGCCAGCAGGATTGACGGGGGGCGGGACGCTTCCTACGAGCAGTACTTC
TRBD2,.,TRBJ2-7,TRBV19,CASSIGGGRAAYEQYF,TGTGCCAGTAGTATAGGAGGCGGGAGGGCCGCCTACGAGCAGTACTTC
.,many,TRBJ1-2,TRBV20-1,CSATPPRGNYGYTF,TGCAGTGCTACTCCCCCCAGGGGCAACTATGGCTACACCTTC
TRBD2,few,TRBJ2-5,TRBV4-2,CASSQDPLAGPWGTQYF,TGTGCCAGCAGCCAAGATCCCCTAGCGGGACCCTGGGGGACCCAGTACTTC
.,few,TRBJ2-5,TRBV18,CASSPTMGAETQYF,TGTGCCAGCTCACCAACAATGGGGGCAGAGACCCAGTACTTC
TRBD1,.,TRBJ2-7,TRBV30,CAWRTSLPGQEQYF,TGTGCCTGGAGAACTTCTCTTCCGGGACAGGAGCAGTACTTC
.,.,TRBJ2-5,TRBV19,CASQYSPKDTQYF,TGTGCCAGCCAATATAGCCCCAAGGATACCCAGTACTTC
TRBD2,many,TRBJ2-1,TRBV13,CASSQLAGGVDEQFF,TGTGCCAGCAGTCAACTAGCGGGGGGTGTGGATGAGCAGTTCTTC
.,few,TRBJ2-1,TRBV5-1,CASSLALSGRDEQFF,TGCGCCAGCAGCTTGGCCCTATCAGGGCGCGATGAGCAGTTCTTC
.,few,TRBJ2-3,TRBV5-1,CASSLQQRVDTQYF,TGCGCCAGCAGCTTGCAACAGAGAGTCGATACGCAGTATTTT
.,.,TRBJ1-4,TRBV7-2,CASSLMGLAKLFF,TGTGCCAGCAGCCTAATGGGGCTTGCAAAACTGTTTTTT
.,.,TRBJ2-1,TRBV5-1,CATRRDLSSYNEQFF,TGCGCCACGAGACGGGACCTTAGCTCCTACAATGAGCAGTTCTTC
.,.,TRBJ2-5,TRBV4-2,CASSQEDVGGGAQYF,TGTGCCAGCAGCCAAGAAGACGTCGGCGGCGGGGCCCAGTACTTC
TRBD2,.,TRBJ2-4,TRBV11-2,CASSLSRGVGETIQYF,TGTGCCAGCAGCTTATCGCGGGGGGTCGGAGAAACCATTCAGTACTTC
.,few,TRBJ2-1,TRBV25-1,CASSDWGSRDEQFF,TGTGCCAGCAGTGATTGGGGCTCCCGTGATGAGCAGTTCTTC